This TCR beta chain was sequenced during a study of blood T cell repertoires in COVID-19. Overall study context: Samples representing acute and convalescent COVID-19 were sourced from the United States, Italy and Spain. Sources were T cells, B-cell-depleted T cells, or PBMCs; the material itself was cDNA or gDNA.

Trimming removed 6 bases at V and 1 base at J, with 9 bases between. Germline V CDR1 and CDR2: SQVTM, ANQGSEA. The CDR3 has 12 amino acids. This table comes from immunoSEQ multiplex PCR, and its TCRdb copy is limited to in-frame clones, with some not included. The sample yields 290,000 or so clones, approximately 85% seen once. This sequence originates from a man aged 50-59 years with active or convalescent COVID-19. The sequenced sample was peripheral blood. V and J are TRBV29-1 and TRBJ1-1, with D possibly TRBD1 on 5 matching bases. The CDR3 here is CSVKGRNTEAFF. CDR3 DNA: TGCAGCGTGAAGGGGCGGAACACTGAAGCTTTCTTT.